One sample yielded the 5 T cell receptor beta chains listed below, sequenced in a study of beta chain features in type 1 diabetes. Of the isolated RNA, all was reverse transcribed, and so the sequenced material was expressed TCRB transcripts. TCRdb's copy holds only in-frame clones and misses some; the assay was immunoSEQ multiplex PCR. This table holds some 410,000 clones, more than 9.5% found once. The sequenced material came from naive CD4+ T cells from blood. The receptors shown here come from a woman between 18 and 29 years old in good health.

The chain has TRBV4-2 and TRBJ2-5, with a tentative D call TRBD1 (5 bases). This CDR3 has 15 residues. Looked up from germline, CDR1 is LGHNA and CDR2 is YNFKEQ. The V gene lost 1 base and the J gene lost 4 bases, with 13 bases spanning the gap. The CDR3 loop reads CASSQAGQGTETQYF. The CDR3 DNA reads as TGTGCCAGCAGCCAAGCGGGCCAGGGAACAGAGACCCAGTACTTC.

The sample holds a few counts of this clone. The chain has TRBV28 and TRBJ1-2; D gene uncertain. The V end lost 3 bases, the J end lost 7 bases, and 9 bases lay between the germline ends. The CDR3 runs 12 residues. CDR1 and CDR2 from the germline V gene are MDHEN and SYDVKM. The CDR3 loop is CASSLPGIGYTF. The CDR3 DNA reads TGTGCCAGCAGTTTGCCGGGCATTGGCTACACCTTC.

Details on this clone: The same CDR3 also results from other DNA sequences found in this sample. The CDR3 protein is CASSVVSSGANVLTF. CDR3 DNA sequence: TGTGCCAGCAGCGTAGTAAGCTCTGGGGCCAACGTCCTGACTTTC. The genes are TRBV9 and TRBJ2-6; D ambiguous. The CDR3 has 15 residues. Germline V gene data show CDR1 as SGDLS and CDR2 as YYNGEE. V was cut by 0 bases and J by 0 bases, with 4 bases left in between.

The chain's CDR3 is CASVRNSGANVLTF. The CDR3 coding sequence is TGTGCCAGTGTAAGAAACTCTGGGGCCAACGTCCTGACTTTC. V gene TRBV19 combines with J gene TRBJ2-6; D unresolved. Germline CDR1 LNHDA, CDR2 SQIVND (reference sequence). The germline V and J ends were trimmed by 8 bases and 0 bases, with 8 bases remaining between them. This CDR3 has 14 amino acids.

The rearrangement joins TRBV4-1 to TRBJ2-1; D remains ambiguous. This CDR3 is 12 amino acids long. CDR1 is MGHRA and CDR2 is YSYEKL in the germline V gene. Trimming removed 0 bases at V and 9 bases at J, with 6 bases between. As DNA, the CDR3 is TGCGCCAGCAGCCAAGACATAGGTGAGCAGTTCTTC. Translation: CASSQDIGEQFF.